The entry below describes one TCR beta chain. Its antigen is currently unknown. The V end lost 2 bases, the J end lost 1 base, and 2 bases lay between the germline ends. Germline V CDR1 and CDR2: MNHEY, SVGEGT. The CDR3 covers 12 residues. These data are taken from a study of blood T cells in healthy people across ages. Through a sample-barcoded 5' primer and a J-beta primer mix, a second PCR was run for roughly 7 to 12 cycles. A single record per CDR3 protein comes from TCRdb applying MiXCR to the 5' RACE reads. The sample consists of some 640,000 distinct CDR3 sequences, 49% of them appearing once. Points from the study as a whole: Diversity was higher, and naive CD4+ cells more numerous, in long-lived donors than in aged donors. Total diversity from one million sequenced T cells was likely underestimated.

PBMCs, at least 6.5 million per sample, were isolated. Total RNA was isolated from each sample in quantities of at least 6 micrograms. Sequencing was carried out using blood. The TCR sequence derives from a woman in her sixties in good health. The V gene is TRBV6-2 or TRBV6-3, the J gene TRBJ1-2, with unresolved D. This CDR3 reads CASSYNNYGYTF. CDR3 nucleotides: TGTGCCAGCAGTTACAATAACTATGGCTACACCTTC.